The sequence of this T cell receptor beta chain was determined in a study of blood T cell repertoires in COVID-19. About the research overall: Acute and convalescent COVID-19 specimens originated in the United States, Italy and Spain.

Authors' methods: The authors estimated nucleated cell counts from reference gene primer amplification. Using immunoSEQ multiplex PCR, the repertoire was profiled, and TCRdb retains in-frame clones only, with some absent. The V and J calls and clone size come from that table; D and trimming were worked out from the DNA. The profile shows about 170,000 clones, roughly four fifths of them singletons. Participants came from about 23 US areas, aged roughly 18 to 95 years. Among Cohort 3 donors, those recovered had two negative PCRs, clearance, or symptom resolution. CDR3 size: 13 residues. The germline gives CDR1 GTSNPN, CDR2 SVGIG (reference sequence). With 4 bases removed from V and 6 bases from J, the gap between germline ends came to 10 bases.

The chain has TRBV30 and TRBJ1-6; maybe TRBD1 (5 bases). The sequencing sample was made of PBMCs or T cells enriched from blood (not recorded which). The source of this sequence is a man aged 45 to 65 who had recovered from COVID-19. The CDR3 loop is CAWMGQGNSPLHF. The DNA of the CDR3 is TGTGCCTGGATGGGGCAGGGTAATTCACCCCTCCACTTT.